This passage covers 28 T cell receptor beta chains from one sample sequenced in a study of molecular identifiers for immune sequencing clone quantification. Each CDR3 protein is one row after TCRdb ran MiXCR on the PCR reads. The sample comprises approximately 550,000 distinct CDR3 sequences, roughly a fifth of which are singletons, and more than 0.8% rests with the top ten. Sequenced sample: naive CD8+ T cells from blood, with Jurkat cell RNA spiked in. The subset denotes: FACS-sorted CD8+CD4-CCR7+CD45RA+ naive T cells. The receptors shown here come from a human donor in good health. Some libraries in this study had Jurkat cell RNA spiked in.

A few counts support this clonotype. The gene calls are TRBV6-1 and TRBJ2-7, with 11 bases aligning to TRBD1. The junction had 1 base not matched to a gene; V was cut back by 6 bases and J by 3 bases. Germline CDR1 MNHNS, CDR2 SASEGT. CDR3 length: 13 residues. The chain's CDR3 is CASRGQGVYEQYF. DNA of the CDR3: TGTGCCAGCAGGGGACAGGGGGTCTACGAGCAGTACTTC.

This clonotype turned up a few times. The V and J genes are TRBV27 and TRBJ2-7; 12 bases agree with TRBD2. The CDR3 totals 15 residues. V lost 2 bases, J lost 7 bases, and 6 bases stayed unmatched. Germline CDR1 reads MNHEY; CDR2 reads SMNVEV (reference sequence). The CDR3 coding sequence is TGTGCCAGCAGTTTAGGACTAGCGGGGACCAAGGAGCAGTACTTC. This encodes CASSLGLAGTKEQYF.

The chain carries TRBV3-1 and TRBJ2-3, with a weak D call TRBD2 (6 bases). Germline V gene lookup returns CDR1 LGHDT and CDR2 YNNKEL (reference sequence). The length of the CDR3 is 16 residues. Trimming cost V 4 bases and J 1 base, with 15 bases left between them. The CDR3 nucleotides are TGTGCCAGCAGCCTTGGACTCCGACTAGGCACAGATACGCAGTATTTT. This sequence encodes CASSLGLRLGTDTQYF.

V gene TRBV19 combines with J gene TRBJ1-5, with D maybe TRBD1 (5 bases). Trimming took off 7 bases at V and 10 bases at J, with 26 bases between the two ends. This CDR3 has 16 residues. Germline V gene sequence: CDR1 LNHDA, CDR2 SQIVND (reference sequence). CDR3 loop: CASNDAGFPPFEPQHF. The CDR3 region has the DNA TGTGCCAGTAATGATGCAGGGTTCCCCCCGTTCGAACCCCAGCATTTT.

V and J are TRBV20-1 and TRBJ2-4; the D is unclear. CDR1 is DFQATT and CDR2 is SNEGSKA in the germline V gene (reference sequence). This CDR3 contains 14 residues. V lost 4 bases and J lost 3, with 13 bases in between. The CDR3 sequence is CSATNWRVKNIQYF. CDR3 sequence (DNA): TGCAGTGCTACGAATTGGAGAGTCAAAAACATTCAGTACTTC.

The table lists this clonotype with many counts. CDR3 amino acids: CAIGGGLEPQHF. DNA of the CDR3: TGTGCCATCGGGGGGGGTCTGGAGCCCCAGCATTTT. The genes are TRBV10-3 and TRBJ1-5; D may be TRBD1 (5 bases). Trimming took 8 bases from V and 8 from J, leaving 13 bases between them. CDR3 length: 12 amino acids. The V gene's germline CDR1 is ENHRY and CDR2 SYGVKD.

This clonotype has more than one count but fewer than ten. A much larger clone differs by one base, so this may be a read error. The CDR3 ends on some other residue instead of the conserved phenylalanine or tryptophan, so this is likely a read error. The genes are TRBV30 and TRBJ2-3; D gene ambiguous. The CDR3 is 13 amino acids. CDR1 and CDR2 (germline): GTSNPN, SVGIG (reference sequence). V was pared by 4 bases and J by 4 bases, with 12 bases between. CDR3: CAWNRDRADTQYL. The CDR3 DNA sequence: TGTGCCTGGAATAGGGATAGGGCAGATACGCAGTATCTT.

There are a few counts of this clonotype. This CDR3 is missing its conserved last phenylalanine or tryptophan, likely due to a read error. CDR3 residues: CASGQDTYEQYY. The CDR3 DNA follows: TGTGCCAGTGGACAGGACACCTACGAGCAGTACTAC. This sequence joins TRBV19 and TRBJ2-7, with 7 bases aligning to TRBD1. The CDR3 extends over 12 amino acids. The V and J ends lost 8 bases and 2 bases, in that order; junction bases with no gene match: 3. Germline CDR1 and CDR2: LNHDA and SQIVND (reference sequence).

The J gene is TRBJ1-4, the V gene TRBV5-1; tentatively, D is TRBD1 (5 bases). The CDR3 runs to 13 residues. Trimming cost V 0 bases and J 8 bases, with 8 bases left between them. Germline V gene lookup returns CDR1 SGHRS and CDR2 YFSETQ. Here the CDR3 DNA reads TGCGCCAGCAGCTTGGCCCCAGGGGAAAAACTGTTTTTT. Translated, it gives CASSLAPGEKLFF.

This clonotype was observed at least ten times. The chain carries TRBV28 and TRBJ2-5; possibly TRBD2 for D (6 bases). The CDR3 length is 14 residues. V was trimmed by 2 bases and J by 3 bases, leaving 10 bases between them. The germline gives CDR1 MDHEN, CDR2 SYDVKM. This chain's CDR3 is CASSLDTSKETQYF. CDR3 DNA sequence: TGTGCCAGCAGTTTAGATACTAGCAAAGAGACCCAGTACTTC.

V gene TRBV24-1 combines with J gene TRBJ2-3; D remains unclear. The CDR3 covers 16 residues. Looked up from germline, CDR1 is KGHDR and CDR2 is SFDVKD. Trimming pared 1 base from V and 8 bases from J, leaving 18 bases between. CDR3 nucleotides: TGTGCCACCAGTGATTTATTCAGTACGAGCGTAGGTACGCAGTATTTT. Protein sequence: CATSDLFSTSVGTQYF.

This clonotype was counted at least ten times. The chain uses TRBV29-1 and TRBJ2-3; TRBD2 matches 11 bases. Germline V gives CDR1 SQVTM, CDR2 ANQGSEA. CDR3 length: 19 residues. V dropped 2 bases and J dropped 0; count of bases not matched to a gene: 13. The CDR3 bases are TGCAGCGTTGAAAATCCCCTAGCGGGGGGATGGACTAGCACAGATACGCAGTATTTT. It is translated as CSVENPLAGGWTSTDTQYF.

This chain joins TRBV4-1 and TRBJ1-1; 8 bases align to TRBD1. The CDR3 spans 17 residues. Germline V lookup: CDR1 MGHRA, CDR2 YSYEKL. The V segment lost 1 base and the J segment 7 bases; nucleotides outside the gene matches: 14. DNA of the CDR3: TGCGCCAGCAGCCAAGGTTCAGGGGGCACCATAACTTATGAAGCTTTCTTT. It is translated as CASSQGSGGTITYEAFF.

In this sample, this clonotype turned up a few times. The chain combines TRBV3-1 with TRBJ2-7; D is tentatively TRBD1 or TRBD2 (5 bases each). Germline V CDR1 and CDR2: LGHDT, YNNKEL (reference sequence). The V end lost 0 bases, the J end lost 6 bases, and 12 bases lay between the germline ends. This CDR3 spans 14 amino acids. This CDR3 is CASSQEGRPFEQYF. CDR3 in DNA: TGTGCCAGCAGCCAAGAGGGACGCCCTTTCGAGCAGTACTTC.

The V call is TRBV29-1, the J call TRBJ2-2; D remains ambiguous. Germline CDR1 is SQVTM and CDR2 is ANQGSEA. The CDR3 runs 12 residues. V lost 2 bases and J lost 4, with 5 bases in between. The CDR3: CSVELRTGELFF. Written as DNA, the CDR3 is TGCAGCGTTGAATTGCGCACCGGGGAGCTGTTTTTT.

In this sample, this clonotype turned up a few times. The chain is built from TRBV6-5 and TRBJ1-5, with D tentatively TRBD1 (5 bases). Germline V CDR1 and CDR2: MNHEY, SVGAGI. This CDR3 is 15 amino acids long. Trimming took 6 bases from V and 1 from J, leaving 13 bases between them. For the CDR3, the DNA is TGTGCCAGCAGCGAAAGTGGGGGAAGCAATCAGCCCCAGCATTTT. Residues: CASSESGGSNQPQHF.

This clonotype came up many times. The chain joins TRBV20-1 to TRBJ2-7, with 9 positions matching TRBD2. Germline CDR1 DFQATT, CDR2 SNEGSKA (reference sequence). This CDR3 has 18 amino acids. V was clipped by 6 bases and J by 5 bases; unmatched bases: 23. DNA for the CDR3: TGCAGTGCGCCGGATGAGGGCGGGAGGGCCTCTGTCCCTCACGAGCAGTACTTC. Protein: CSAPDEGGRASVPHEQYF.

This clonotype was detected many times. The chain recombines TRBV19 with TRBJ2-6; D remains unclear. V dropped 5 bases and J dropped 4 bases, with 9 bases sitting between them. Germline V gene sequence: CDR1 LNHDA, CDR2 SQIVND (reference sequence). This CDR3 region has 14 residues. The CDR3 bases are TGTGCCAGTAGTGGTTGGACCGGGGCCAACGTCCTGACTTTC. Translating gives CASSGWTGANVLTF.

Notes on this clonotype: A much larger clone differs from this one at a single base, so this may be a read error. The chain recombines TRBV28 with TRBJ1-5; D call uncertain. Per germline, CDR1 MDHEN and CDR2 SYDVKM. This CDR3 is built from 15 residues. The CDR3 region is CASSLSKISNRPQHF. CDR3 nucleotides: TGTGCCAGCAGTTTATCAAAGATAAGCAATCGGCCCCAGCATTTT.

Only one count was recorded for this clonotype. V and J are TRBV13 and TRBJ2-7; 10 bases are shared with TRBD2. Germline V gene lookup returns CDR1 PRHDT and CDR2 FYEKMQ (reference sequence). This CDR3 has 14 residues. With V trimmed by 5 bases and J by 3 bases, 4 bases remained unmatched. CDR3 nucleotide sequence: TGTGCCAGCAGCCCACCTAGCGGGAGCTACGAGCAGTACTTC. Amino acids: CASSPPSGSYEQYF.

This clonotype has only one observation. Since a much larger clone is just one base distant, this may be a read error. The J gene is TRBJ2-3, the V gene TRBV20-1, with D tentatively TRBD1 or TRBD2 (6 bases each). Germline CDR1 and CDR2: DFQATT and SNEGSKA (reference sequence). Trimming removed 3 bases at V and 5 bases at J, with 24 bases between. The CDR3 length is 17 residues. The CDR3 DNA sequence: TGCAGTGCTAGGGCTCCGTTTGGCAGGGGCGGGATAGATACGCAGTATTTT. Translating it yields CSARAPFGRGGIDTQYF.

The V call is TRBV7-3, the J call TRBJ2-1; the match to TRBD2 covers 7 bases. In germline, CDR1 is SGHTA, CDR2 FQGTGA. The CDR3 loop spans 12 amino acids. V was clipped by 5 bases and J by 10 bases; unmatched bases: 5. The CDR3 loop reads CASSLSSGEQFF. As DNA, the CDR3 is TGTGCCAGCAGCCTCTCTAGCGGAGAGCAGTTCTTC.

Comments on this clonotype: The junction and the germline gene differ at one end; a read error may be behind it. The chain employs TRBV7-6 and TRBJ2-3; the D call may be TRBD1 or TRBD2 (6 bases each). CDR1 and CDR2 (germline): SGHVS, FNYEAQ. The CDR3 is 16 residues long. CDR3 coding DNA: TGTGCCGGCAGCCCAAGTGGGGGCGGGGGCACAGATACGCAGTATTTT. Amino acid sequence: CAGSPSGGGGTDTQYF.

Regarding this clonotype: Sequence at one end of the junction differs from germline and may be a read error. This chain connects TRBV12-3 or TRBV12-4 to TRBJ1-2; a possible D gene is TRBD1 (6 bases). The CDR3 contains 15 residues. The CDR3 loop reads CAGSLSSGGGYGYTF. CDR3 in DNA: TGTGCCGGCAGTTTGAGTAGTGGGGGCGGCTATGGCTACACCTTC.

A remark on this clonotype: Just one base apart from a much larger clone, this may be a read error. The J gene is TRBJ2-7, the V gene TRBV7-9; weak D call: TRBD2 (5 bases). Germline V lookup: CDR1 SEHNR, CDR2 FQNEAQ (reference sequence). The CDR3 has 15 amino acids. Trimming pared 4 bases from V and 3 bases from J, leaving 16 bases between. As DNA, the CDR3 is TGTGCCAGCAGCTCGGAGACGCGGGTGGGCTACGAGCAGTACTTC. Translation gives CASSSETRVGYEQYF.

Comments on this clonotype: The junction departs from germline at one end; a sequencing error may be responsible. CDR3 in amino acids: CANSNLYDRVTEAFF. The CDR3 DNA reads as TGTGCCAATAGTAACCTGTATGATAGGGTGACTGAAGCTTTCTTT. The V gene is TRBV19, the J gene TRBJ1-1, with unresolved D. Germline assignment: CDR1 LNHDA and CDR2 SQIVND (reference sequence). The CDR3 is 15 residues long.

The chain uses TRBV12-3 or TRBV12-4 and TRBJ1-2; D gene uncertain. The ends were cut back, 6 bases at V and 8 bases at J, with 10 bases in the middle. The CDR3 is 11 amino acids. The CDR3 spells CASRAGGGYTF. The CDR3 DNA reads TGTGCCAGCAGGGCCGGCGGCGGCTACACCTTC.

Worth noting for this clonotype: This could be a read error, since a much larger clone is one nucleotide away. The genes are TRBV12-3 or TRBV12-4 and TRBJ2-3, with 8 bases identical to TRBD1. The CDR3 has 14 amino acids. CDR3 protein: CASRGRTGTGTQYF. The CDR3 DNA reads as TGTGCCAGCAGGGGAAGGACAGGGACAGGTACGCAGTATTTT.